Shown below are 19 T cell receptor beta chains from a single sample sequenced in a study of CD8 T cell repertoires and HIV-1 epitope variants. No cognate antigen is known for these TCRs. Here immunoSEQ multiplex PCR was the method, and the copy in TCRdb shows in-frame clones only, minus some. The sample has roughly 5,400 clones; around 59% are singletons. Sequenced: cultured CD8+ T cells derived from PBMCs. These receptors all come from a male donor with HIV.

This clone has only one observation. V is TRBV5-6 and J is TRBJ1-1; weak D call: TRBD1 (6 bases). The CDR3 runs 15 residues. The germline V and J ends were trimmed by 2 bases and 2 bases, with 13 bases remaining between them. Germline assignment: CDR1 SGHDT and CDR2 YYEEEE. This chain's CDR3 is CASSLRVRGNTEAFF. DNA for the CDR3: TGTGCCAGCAGCTTAAGGGTCAGGGGAAACACTGAAGCTTTCTTT.

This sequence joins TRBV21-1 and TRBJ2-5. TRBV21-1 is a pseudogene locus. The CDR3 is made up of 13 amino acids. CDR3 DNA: TGTGCCAGCACTGACCACCCGTGGGAGACCCAGTACTTC. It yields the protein CASTDHPWETQYF.

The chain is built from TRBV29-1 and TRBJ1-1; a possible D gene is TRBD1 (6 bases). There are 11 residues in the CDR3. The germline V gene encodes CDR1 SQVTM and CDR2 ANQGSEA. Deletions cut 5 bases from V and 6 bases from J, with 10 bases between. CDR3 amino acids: CSVLQGAEAFF. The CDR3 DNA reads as TGCAGCGTTTTACAGGGTGCTGAAGCTTTCTTT.

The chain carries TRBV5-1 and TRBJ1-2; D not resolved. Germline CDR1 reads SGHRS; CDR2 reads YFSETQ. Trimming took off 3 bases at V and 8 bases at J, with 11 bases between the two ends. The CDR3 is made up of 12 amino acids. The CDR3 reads CASSSALGGYTF. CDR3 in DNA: TGCGCCAGCAGCTCTGCTCTGGGGGGCTACACCTTC.

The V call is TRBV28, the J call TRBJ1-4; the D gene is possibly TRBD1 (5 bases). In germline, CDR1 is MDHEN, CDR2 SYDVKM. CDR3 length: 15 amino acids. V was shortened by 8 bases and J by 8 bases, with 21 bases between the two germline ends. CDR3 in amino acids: CASAITGHRGEKLFF. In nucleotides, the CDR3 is TGTGCCAGCGCAATTACTGGCCACCGGGGGGAAAAACTGTTTTTT. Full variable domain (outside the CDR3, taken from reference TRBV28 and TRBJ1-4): DVKVTQSSRYLVKRTGEKVFLECVQDMDHENMFWYRQDPGLGLRLIYFSYDVKMKEKGDIPEGYSVSREKKERFSLILESASTNQTSMYLCASAITGHRGEKLFFGSGTQLSVL.

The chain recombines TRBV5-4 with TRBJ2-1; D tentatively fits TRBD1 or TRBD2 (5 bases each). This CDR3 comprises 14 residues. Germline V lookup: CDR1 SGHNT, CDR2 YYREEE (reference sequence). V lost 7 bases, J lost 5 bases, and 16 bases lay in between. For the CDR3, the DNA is TGTGCCAGCTCACGGGGCGGCCTTCACAATGAGCAGTTCTTC. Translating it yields CASSRGGLHNEQFF.

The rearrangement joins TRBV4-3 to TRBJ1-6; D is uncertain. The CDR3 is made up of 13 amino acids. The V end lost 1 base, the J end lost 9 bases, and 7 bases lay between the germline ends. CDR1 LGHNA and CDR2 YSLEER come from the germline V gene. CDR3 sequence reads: CASSQGESSPLHF. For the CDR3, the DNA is TGCGCCAGCAGCCAAGGCGAGAGTTCACCCCTCCACTTT.

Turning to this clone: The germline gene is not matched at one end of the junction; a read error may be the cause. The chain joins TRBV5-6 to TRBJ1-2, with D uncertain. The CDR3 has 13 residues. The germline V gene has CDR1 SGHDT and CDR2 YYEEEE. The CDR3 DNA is TGTGCCAGCAGTTTGGGTGGAGGCTATGGCTACACCTTC. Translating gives CASSLGGGYGYTF.

The CDR3 bases are TGCGCCAGCAGCCAAGGGCCGGACGGGACCTACGAGCAGTACTTC. Protein product: CASSQGPDGTYEQYF. This chain uses TRBV4-1 with TRBJ2-7, with D perhaps TRBD2 (5 bases). Germline V lookup: CDR1 MGHRA, CDR2 YSYEKL. The CDR3 length is 15 residues. V was cut by 1 base and J by 2 bases, with 12 bases left in between.

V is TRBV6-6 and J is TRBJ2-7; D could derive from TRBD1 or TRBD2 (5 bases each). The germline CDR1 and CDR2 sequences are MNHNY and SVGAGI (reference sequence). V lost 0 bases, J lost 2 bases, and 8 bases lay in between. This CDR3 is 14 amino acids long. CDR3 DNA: TGTGCCAGCAGTTACTCGGGGGACCCCTACGAGCAGTACTTC. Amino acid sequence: CASSYSGDPYEQYF.

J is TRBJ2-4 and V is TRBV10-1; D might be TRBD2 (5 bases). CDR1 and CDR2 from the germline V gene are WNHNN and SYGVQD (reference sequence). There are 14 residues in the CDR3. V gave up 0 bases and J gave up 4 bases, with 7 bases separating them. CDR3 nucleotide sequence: TGCGCCAGCAGTGAGTCCGGCGGGAAAAACATTCAGTACTTC. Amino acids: CASSESGGKNIQYF.

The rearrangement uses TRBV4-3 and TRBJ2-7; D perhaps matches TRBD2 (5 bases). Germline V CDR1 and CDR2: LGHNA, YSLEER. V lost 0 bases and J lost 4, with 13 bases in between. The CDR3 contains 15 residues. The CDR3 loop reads CASSQEVRRFYEQYF. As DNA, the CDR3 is TGCGCCAGCAGCCAAGAAGTACGGAGGTTTTACGAGCAGTACTTC.

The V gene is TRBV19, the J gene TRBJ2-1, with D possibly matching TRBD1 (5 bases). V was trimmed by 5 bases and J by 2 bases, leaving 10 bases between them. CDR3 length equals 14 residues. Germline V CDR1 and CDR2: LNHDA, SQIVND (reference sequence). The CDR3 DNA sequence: TGTGCCAGTAGTGGGGCTAATCCCTACAATGAGCAGTTCTTC. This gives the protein CASSGANPYNEQFF.

Here the CDR3 DNA reads TGCGCCAGCAGTGGGGAGGGAGGGACATTCTACGAGCAGTACTTC. This codes for CASSGEGGTFYEQYF. J is TRBJ2-7 and V is TRBV10-1; tentative D call: TRBD2 (7 bases). V lost 4 bases and J lost 3, with 16 bases in between. Germline V gene sequence: CDR1 WNHNN, CDR2 SYGVQD (reference sequence). The CDR3 length is 15 residues.

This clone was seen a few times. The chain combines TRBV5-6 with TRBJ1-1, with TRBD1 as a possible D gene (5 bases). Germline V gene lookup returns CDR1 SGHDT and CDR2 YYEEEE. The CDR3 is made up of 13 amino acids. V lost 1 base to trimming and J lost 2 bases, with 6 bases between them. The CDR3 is CASSLRGNTEAFF. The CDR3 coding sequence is TGTGCCAGCAGCTTGAGGGGCAACACTGAAGCTTTCTTT.

The CDR3: CASSVSGILFHEQFF. CDR3 nucleotides: TGTGCCAGCAGTGTGAGCGGGATCCTTTTCCATGAGCAGTTCTTC. This chain uses TRBV28 with TRBJ2-1; 7 nucleotides match TRBD2. The CDR3 sequence is 15 residues long. Germline assignment: CDR1 MDHEN and CDR2 SYDVKM. J gave up 8 bases and V 5 bases, and 12 bases lay outside the gene matches. The entire variable domain, with the rest obtained from reference TRBV28 and TRBJ2-1, is as follows: DVKVTQSSRYLVKRTGEKVFLECVQDMDHENMFWYRQDPGLGLRLIYFSYDVKMKEKGDIPEGYSVSREKKERFSLILESASTNQTSMYLCASSVSGILFHEQFFGPGTRLTVL.

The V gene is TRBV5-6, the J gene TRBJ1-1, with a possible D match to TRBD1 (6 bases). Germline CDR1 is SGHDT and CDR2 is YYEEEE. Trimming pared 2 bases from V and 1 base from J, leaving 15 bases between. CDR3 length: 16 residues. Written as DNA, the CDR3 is TGTGCCAGCAGCTTCGGGAACAGGGCTGGGAACACTGAAGCTTTCTTT. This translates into CASSFGNRAGNTEAFF.

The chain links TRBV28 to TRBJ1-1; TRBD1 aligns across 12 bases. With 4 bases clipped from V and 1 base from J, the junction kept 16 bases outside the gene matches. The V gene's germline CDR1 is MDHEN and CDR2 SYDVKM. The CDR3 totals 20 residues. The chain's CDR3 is CASSSLTTGTGGPGNTEAFF. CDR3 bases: TGTGCCAGCAGTTCCCTCACCACCGGGACAGGGGGCCCGGGGAACACTGAAGCTTTCTTT.

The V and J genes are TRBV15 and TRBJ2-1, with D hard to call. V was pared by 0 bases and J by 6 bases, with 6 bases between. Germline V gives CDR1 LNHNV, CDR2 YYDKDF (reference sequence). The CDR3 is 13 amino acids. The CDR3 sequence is CATSREESNEQFF. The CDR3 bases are TGTGCCACCAGCAGAGAGGAGTCCAATGAGCAGTTCTTC.